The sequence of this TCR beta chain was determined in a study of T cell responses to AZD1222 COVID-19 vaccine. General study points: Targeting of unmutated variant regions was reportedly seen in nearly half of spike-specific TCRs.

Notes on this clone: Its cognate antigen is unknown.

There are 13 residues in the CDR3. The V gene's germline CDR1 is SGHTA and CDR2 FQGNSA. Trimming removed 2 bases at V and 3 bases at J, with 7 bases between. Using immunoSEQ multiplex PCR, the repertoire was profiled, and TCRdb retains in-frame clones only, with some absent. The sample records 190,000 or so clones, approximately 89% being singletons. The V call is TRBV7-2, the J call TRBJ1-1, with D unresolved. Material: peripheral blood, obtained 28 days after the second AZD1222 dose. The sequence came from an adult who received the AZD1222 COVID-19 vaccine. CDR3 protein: CASSLSGYTEAFF. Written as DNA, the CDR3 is TGTGCCAGCAGCTTAAGCGGCTACACTGAAGCTTTCTTT.